The clone carrying this TCR beta chain was picked up a small number of times. This entry comes from a study of shared clonotypes between healthy human individuals. Study details: Every donor yielded three CD4 naive, three CD4 memory, two CD8 naive and one CD8 memory plate.

Assay used: immunoSEQ multiplex PCR; TCRdb lists only in-frame clones, some missing. The table shows some 2.3 million clones, with 85% to 95% occurring only once. V was pared by 4 bases and J by 4 bases, with 12 bases of the junction left unmatched. This CDR3 is built from 16 residues. Germline CDR1 and CDR2: SGHVS and FNYEAQ. The genes are TRBV7-6 and TRBJ1-2, with TRBD1 identical over 7 bases. The source material was naive CD4+ T cells from PBMCs. The subset is: CD45RA+ positively selected. The sequence was obtained from a man between 18 and 35 years old in good health. Some clones in this sample may be carry-over from other donors' samples. CDR3 protein: CASSSTGRPGGYGYTF. The DNA for the CDR3 is TGTGCCAGCAGCTCCACCGGGCGACCAGGGGGCTATGGCTACACCTTC. Filled out from reference TRBV7-6 and TRBJ1-2, the complete variable domain reads GAGVSQSPRYKVTKRGQDVALRCDPISGHVSLYWYRQALGQGPEFLTYFNYEAQQDKSGLPNDRFSAERPEGSISTLTIQRTEQRDSAMYRCASSSTGRPGGYGYTFGSGTRLTVV.